This TCR beta chain was identified during a study of blood T cell repertoires in COVID-19. The assay was immunoSEQ multiplex PCR, and TCRdb's table has in-frame clones only and misses some. The sample has more than 200,000 clones, about 89% seen once; the top ten hold 4.1%. The CDR3 contains 15 residues. CDR1 GTSNPN and CDR2 SVGIG come from the germline V gene (reference sequence). V lost 2 bases and J lost 9; bases outside the gene matches: 7. What the recovered Cohort 3 donors had was two negative PCRs, clearance, or symptom resolution. The chain is built from TRBV30 and TRBJ2-1; 13 nucleotides agree with TRBD2. This sequence originates from a woman aged 25-40 years who had recovered from COVID-19. Sequencing was done on a sample of PBMCs or T cells enriched from blood (not recorded which). As DNA, the CDR3 is TGTGCCTGGAGTTATGGACTAGCGGGAGCCGGTGAGCAGTTCTTC. It specifies CAWSYGLAGAGEQFF. Filled out from reference TRBV30 and TRBJ2-1, the complete variable domain reads SQTIHQWPATLVQPVGSPLSLECTVEGTSNPNLYWYRQAAGRGLQLLFYSVGIGQISSEVPQNLSASRPQDRQFILSSKKLLLSDSGFYLCAWSYGLAGAGEQFFGPGTRLTVL.